These T cell receptor beta chains were read from a single sample in a study of blood T cell repertoires in COVID-19. Here immunoSEQ multiplex PCR was the method, and the copy in TCRdb shows in-frame clones only, minus some. There are approximately 90,000 clones in the sample; around 88% occur only once, and about 7.2% lies in the top ten. The source material was peripheral blood. These receptors all stem from a man aged 60 to 75 with acute or convalescent COVID-19. CDR3s include the opening cysteine and the closing phenylalanine or tryptophan. The order of the fields is V gene, J gene, clone size, D gene, CDR3 protein, CDR3 DNA. The D gene is left open where the match is weak. Expanded clones get a size class; other rows say once, few or many, or leave the size out.

TRBV7-2	TRBJ1-6	.	TRBD1	CASSLEGQSNSPLHF	TGTGCCAGCAGCTTAGAGGGACAGTCGAATTCACCCCTCCACTTT
TRBV12-3/TRBV12-4	TRBJ1-1	once	.	CASSATANTEAFF	TGTGCCAGCAGCGCGACAGCAAACACTGAAGCTTTCTTT
TRBV28	TRBJ2-5	.	TRBD1	CAYGGQGFETQYF	TGTGCCTACGGGGGACAGGGGTTCGAGACCCAGTACTTC
TRBV5-4	TRBJ1-4	.	.	CASSKEADPNEKLFF	TGTGCCAGCAGCAAGGAGGCAGATCCTAATGAAAAACTGTTTTTT
TRBV9	TRBJ1-2	.	.	CASSPQGNDYGYTF	TGTGCCAGCAGCCCACAGGGAAATGACTATGGCTACACCTTC
TRBV30	TRBJ1-1	few	.	CAWSPILWTEAFF	TGTGCCTGGAGCCCAATCCTATGGACTGAAGCTTTCTTT
TRBV13	TRBJ1-1	.	.	CASSPTLGNTEAFF	TGTGCCAGCAGCCCGACCCTAGGGAACACTGAAGCTTTCTTT
TRBV7-9	TRBJ1-1	.	.	CASSFVSVNTEAFF	TGTGCCAGCAGCTTTGTTTCCGTGAACACTGAAGCTTTCTTT
TRBV5-4	TRBJ1-4	.	TRBD1	CASSSRGQARTELFF	TGTGCCAGCAGCAGCCGCGGACAGGCGAGAACGGAACTGTTTTTT
TRBV5-1	TRBJ1-6	.	.	CASSLASGYNSPLHF	TGCGCCAGCAGCTTGGCCTCGGGGTATAATTCACCCCTCCACTTT
TRBV6-1	TRBJ1-5	few	.	CASSDPGNQPQHF	TGTGCCAGCAGTGACCCAGGGAATCAGCCCCAGCATTTT
TRBV19	TRBJ2-1	.	.	CASIPGSGVNEQFF	TGTGCCAGTATTCCCGGCAGCGGTGTGAATGAGCAGTTCTTC
TRBV12-3/TRBV12-4	TRBJ2-4	once	.	CASSLGPNIQYF	TGTGCCAGCAGTTTGGGGCCAAACATTCAGTACTTC